These 18 T cell receptor beta chains were sequenced from one sample in a study of blood T cell repertoires in COVID-19 (dated by TCRdb to about 2020). The library was obtained by the immunoSEQ multiplex PCR assay. In TCRdb, the immuneACCESS table is reduced to in-frame sequences with V and J assigned. These tables do not hold every clone; where another copy was compared, an unresolved V gene accounts for under half, and the others remain unexplained. The sample table lists 120,000 or so clones, 65% to 80% of them with a count of one. In total, the top ten clones hold around 0.9% of the sample. Sequencing input: peripheral blood. The source of these receptors is a human donor with acute or convalescent COVID-19. The donor label of this sample is uncertain.

Only one count was recorded for this clone. The rearrangement uses TRBV27 and TRBJ2-1; 8 nucleotides align to TRBD2. The trim removed 3 bases at V and 7 bases at J, leaving 5 bases unmatched. The CDR3 spans 14 residues. Germline lookup yields CDR1 MNHEY and CDR2 SMNVEV (reference sequence). This CDR3 reads CASSLSGGGNEQFF. The CDR3 coding sequence is TGTGCCAGCAGTTTGTCGGGGGGGGGTAATGAGCAGTTCTTC.

The chain carries TRBV9 and TRBJ2-7; TRBD1 matches 7 bases. The germline gives CDR1 SGDLS, CDR2 YYNGEE. The junction had 8 bases not matched to a gene; V was cut back by 4 bases and J by 1 base. CDR3 size: 15 residues. The CDR3 nucleotides read TGTGCCAGCAGCCCGGAAGACAGGGAATCCTACGAGCAGTACTTC. Translation gives CASSPEDRESYEQYF.

This clone was recorded once. The V gene is TRBV19, the J gene TRBJ1-6; D may be TRBD1 (5 bases). The CDR3 covers 13 residues. Germline CDR1 and CDR2: LNHDA and SQIVND (reference sequence). With 7 bases removed from V and 5 bases from J, the gap between germline ends came to 9 bases. The CDR3 DNA is TGTGCCAGTAAGCGGGGGGATAATTCACCCCTCCACTTT. This translates into CASKRGDNSPLHF.

In regard to this clone: With a much larger clone just one base away, this may be a read error. Other DNA sequences within the sample encode an identical CDR3. The chain is built from TRBV9 and TRBJ1-1, with TRBD1 as a possible D gene (6 bases). Germline loops: CDR1 SGDLS, CDR2 YYNGEE. The CDR3 spans 14 residues. V shed 0 bases and J shed 1 base, with 7 bases lying between them. CDR3 sequence reads: CASSVVTGNTEAFF. The CDR3 DNA follows: TGTGCCAGCAGCGTAGTGACAGGGAACACTGAAGCTTTCTTT.

J is TRBJ2-2 and V is TRBV27; TRBD1 is a possible D gene (6 bases). Trimming took off 4 bases at V and 4 bases at J, with 13 bases between the two ends. Germline CDR1 reads MNHEY; CDR2 reads SMNVEV (reference sequence). CDR3 length: 15 residues. The DNA of the CDR3 is TGTGCCAGCAGTTCAACAGGGATGGGCACCGGGGAGCTGTTTTTT. Translation gives CASSSTGMGTGELFF.

This clone came up a few times. The rearrangement joins TRBV5-6 to TRBJ1-1, with no clear D. CDR3 length: 13 amino acids. The V and J ends lost 2 bases and 5 bases respectively, with 10 bases between them. In germline, CDR1 is SGHDT, CDR2 YYEEEE. The CDR3 protein is CASSFGGGTEAFF. The CDR3 DNA follows: TGTGCCAGCAGCTTTGGAGGAGGGACTGAAGCTTTCTTT.

The V call is TRBV19, the J call TRBJ1-2; D might be TRBD1 (5 bases). The germline V gene encodes CDR1 LNHDA and CDR2 SQIVND (reference sequence). Trimming stripped 1 base from V and 4 bases from J, with 13 bases between. This CDR3 contains 15 residues. The CDR3 DNA is TGTGCCAGTAGTATAGGGCAGGGCCGTACCTATGGCTACACCTTC. Translated, it gives CASSIGQGRTYGYTF.

This chain joins TRBV7-9 and TRBJ2-5; no firm D call. V was pared by 0 bases and J by 4 bases, with 9 bases between. Germline CDR1 is SEHNR and CDR2 is FQNEAQ (reference sequence). This CDR3 contains 14 residues. CDR3 loop: CASSLASQIETQYF. DNA for the CDR3: TGTGCCAGCAGCTTAGCCTCCCAGATAGAGACCCAGTACTTC.

The J gene is TRBJ2-5, the V gene TRBV5-1, with D possibly matching TRBD1 (5 bases). This CDR3 has 14 residues. In germline, CDR1 is SGHRS, CDR2 YFSETQ. The ends were cut back, 4 bases at V and 5 bases at J, with 15 bases in the middle. This chain's CDR3 is CASSKGHIGETQYF. Here the CDR3 DNA reads TGCGCCAGCAGCAAAGGACACATCGGGGAGACCCAGTACTTC.

This clone was seen a single time. This sequence joins TRBV19 and TRBJ1-4; the D is unclear. This CDR3 is built from 19 residues. CDR1 is LNHDA and CDR2 is SQIVND in the germline V gene (reference sequence). Trimming removed 2 bases at V and 0 bases at J, with 19 bases between. The CDR3 DNA is TGTGCCAGTAGTATAACCCTCTGGGGAGGGATATCAACTAATGAAAAACTGTTTTTT. Residues: CASSITLWGGISTNEKLFF.

The rearrangement uses TRBV6-1 and TRBJ2-5, with D unresolved. The CDR3 covers 14 residues. Between the trimmed V and J ends, which lost 6 bases and 0 bases, there was a span of 11 bases. Germline CDR1 MNHNS, CDR2 SASEGT. The CDR3, as DNA: TGTGCCAGCAGGAGCTATCCGTACCAAGAGACCCAGTACTTC. This codes for CASRSYPYQETQYF.

The chain links TRBV6-5 to TRBJ1-2, with 9 bases aligning to TRBD1. Germline V CDR1 and CDR2: MNHEY, SVGAGI. The CDR3 is made up of 16 amino acids. V was clipped by 4 bases and J by 5 bases; unmatched bases: 11. As DNA, the CDR3 is TGTGCCAGCAGTTCCGGACAGGGGAAATATGGGTATGGCTACACCTTC. Translated, it gives CASSSGQGKYGYGYTF.

The rearrangement links TRBV21-1 to TRBJ1-1; the D call of TRBD1 is as the table states it, not checked on the DNA. TRBV21-1 corresponds to a pseudogene. This CDR3 comprises 15 residues. CDR3 residues: CASSGQGEGDTEAFF. The CDR3 nucleotides are TGTGCCAGCAGCGGACAGGGGGAAGGGGACACTGAAGCTTTCTTT.

This chain's CDR3 is CAWSETGSGNTIYF. The CDR3 DNA reads as TGTGCCTGGAGCGAAACAGGGAGTGGAAACACCATATATTTT. The rearrangement joins TRBV30 to TRBJ1-3, with TRBD1 as a possible D gene (6 bases). There are 14 residues in the CDR3. The germline gives CDR1 GTSNPN, CDR2 SVGIG (reference sequence). V was clipped by 3 bases and J by 3 bases, with 12 bases between them. The variable domain in full, completed from reference TRBV30 and TRBJ1-3, reads SQTIHQWPATLVQPVGSPLSLECTVEGTSNPNLYWYRQAAGRGLQLLFYSVGIGQISSEVPQNLSASRPQDRQFILSSKKLLLSDSGFYLCAWSETGSGNTIYFGEGSWLTVV.

This rearrangement joins TRBV14 to TRBJ1-1; D gene unclear. This CDR3 region has 14 residues. Looked up from germline, CDR1 is SGHDN and CDR2 is FVKESK. V was cut by 4 bases and J by 0 bases, with 9 bases left in between. The CDR3: CASSLLSLNTEAFF. CDR3 nucleotides: TGTGCCAGCAGCCTCCTAAGTTTGAACACTGAAGCTTTCTTT.

The chain is built from TRBV7-9 and TRBJ2-6, with unresolved D. Trimming took 1 base from V and 2 from J, leaving 15 bases between them. CDR1 is SEHNR and CDR2 is FQNEAQ in the germline V gene (reference sequence). The CDR3 contains 18 residues. CDR3 protein: CASSLGVALVAGANVLTF. CDR3 coding DNA: TGTGCCAGCAGCTTAGGGGTAGCTCTAGTTGCTGGGGCCAACGTCCTGACTTTC.

CDR3 nucleotide sequence: TGTGCCTCCGGGGACAGCAACACTGAAGCTTTCTTT. Its translation: CASGDSNTEAFF. This chain uses TRBV25-1 with TRBJ1-1; 7 bases match TRBD1. The CDR3 runs 12 residues. J lost 2 bases, V lost 11 bases, and 5 bases had no gene match. The germline V gene encodes CDR1 MGHDK and CDR2 SYGVNS.

This rearrangement joins TRBV5-1 to TRBJ2-1; perhaps TRBD1 as D (7 bases). Trimming cost V 7 bases and J 9 bases, with 20 bases left between them. Germline CDR1 reads SGHRS; CDR2 reads YFSETQ. This CDR3 has 14 amino acids. The CDR3 region is CASSSRQGGSEQFF. The CDR3 DNA reads TGCGCCAGCTCTTCCAGGCAGGGGGGTAGTGAGCAGTTCTTC.